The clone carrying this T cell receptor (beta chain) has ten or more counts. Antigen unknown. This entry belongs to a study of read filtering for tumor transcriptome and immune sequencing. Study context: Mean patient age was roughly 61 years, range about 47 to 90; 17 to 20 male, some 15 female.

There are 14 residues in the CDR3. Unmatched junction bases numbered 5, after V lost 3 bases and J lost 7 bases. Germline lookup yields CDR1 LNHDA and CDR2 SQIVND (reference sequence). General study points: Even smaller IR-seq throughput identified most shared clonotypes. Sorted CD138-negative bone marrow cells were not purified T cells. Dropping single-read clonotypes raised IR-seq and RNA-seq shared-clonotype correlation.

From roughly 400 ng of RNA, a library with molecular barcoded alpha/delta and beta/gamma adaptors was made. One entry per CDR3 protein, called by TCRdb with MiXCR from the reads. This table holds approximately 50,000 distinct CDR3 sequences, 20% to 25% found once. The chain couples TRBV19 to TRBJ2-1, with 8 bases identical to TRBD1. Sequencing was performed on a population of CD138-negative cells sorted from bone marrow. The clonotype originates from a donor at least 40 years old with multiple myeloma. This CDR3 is CASSITGGRNEQFF. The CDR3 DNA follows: TGTGCCAGTAGTATCACAGGGGGGAGGAATGAGCAGTTCTTC.